One sample yielded the 5 T cell receptor beta chains listed below, sequenced in a study of cytomegalovirus exposure and HLA in healthy donors. Clones were read by immunoSEQ multiplex PCR, and TCRdb kept only the in-frame ones, dropping some. This table has 98,000 or so clones, about 85% appearing once. The sample was PBMCs. All receptors come from a woman between 18 and 29 years old in good health and CMV-seronegative.

V is TRBV5-1 and J is TRBJ2-7, with 10 bases identical to TRBD1. The V and J ends lost 4 bases and 5 bases, in that order; junction bases with no gene match: 3. The CDR3 consists of 13 residues. Germline lookup yields CDR1 SGHRS and CDR2 YFSETQ. The CDR3 loop reads CASSGQGDNEQYF. The CDR3 DNA follows: TGCGCCAGCAGCGGACAGGGGGACAACGAGCAGTACTTC.

In its sample, this clone was seen once. The rearrangement uses TRBV2 and TRBJ1-1; 7 bases align to TRBD1. The V gene end was trimmed by 10 bases and the J gene end by 3 bases; junction bases not matched to a gene: 11. Looked up from germline, CDR1 is SNHLY and CDR2 is FYNNEI. The CDR3 runs to 14 residues. The CDR3 protein is CANQEGASDTEAFF. The CDR3 DNA reads TGTGCCAACCAAGAGGGGGCGAGTGACACTGAAGCTTTCTTT. Supplemented by reference TRBV2 and TRBJ1-1, the full variable domain reads EPEVTQTPSHQVTQMGQEVILRCVPISNHLYFYWYRQILGQKVEFLVSFYNNEISEKSEIFDDQFSVERPDGSNFTLKIRSTKLEDSAMYFCANQEGASDTEAFFGQGTRLTVV.

The V and J genes are TRBV7-8 and TRBJ2-2; D remains unclear. Germline CDR1 and CDR2: SGHVS and FQNEAQ. The CDR3 covers 12 residues. V was pared by 1 base and J by 7 bases, with 4 bases between. CDR3 nucleotide sequence: TGTGCCAGCAGCTTAGGTATCGGGGAGCTGTTTTTT. This codes for CASSLGIGELFF.

The V and J genes are TRBV4-1 and TRBJ2-7, with 11 bases identical to TRBD2. CDR3 size: 15 residues. CDR1 is MGHRA, CDR2 YSYEKL, per germline. The ends lost 4 bases at V and 4 bases at J; junction bases unmatched: 6. The CDR3 sequence is CASSPVLAGAYEQYF. CDR3 nucleotides: TGCGCCAGCAGCCCCGTACTAGCGGGGGCATACGAGCAGTACTTC.

The genes are TRBV21-1 and TRBJ1-1. TRBV21-1 represents a pseudogene. The CDR3 runs to 12 residues. As DNA, the CDR3 is TGTGCCAGCATCTCCCCCCACACTGAAGCTTTCTTT. Its translation is CASISPHTEAFF.